The source of this TCR beta chain is a study of blood T cell repertoires in COVID-19 (dated by TCRdb to the early 2020s). In terms of the full investigation: Samples covering the acute and convalescent phases of COVID-19 were provided by collaborators in the United States, Italy and Spain. The material from the prospective study consisted of cDNA or gDNA derived from T cells, B-cell-depleted T cells, or PBMCs. The dataset comprised deeply sampled blood TCRbeta repertoires from subjects exposed to, actively infected with, or recovered from COVID-19. The repertoires were released in a freely available public database intended as a resource for research on the immune response to SARS-CoV-2. Samples came from the ongoing ImmuneRACE study (first 160 participants) plus 1,254 subjects from 6 global collaborators. Nearly every sample came with metadata listing a de-identified subject ID, COVID-19 status, age in years and sex. Where available, HLA class I and class II types were obtained from metadata supplied by the sample provider rather than from assay-based typing. What the research found in general, with its limitations: The amount of clinical and demographic metadata varied by source and participant and was provided uncurated.

Participants in the prospective study were aged about 18 to 95 years, lived in under 30 United States geographic areas, and enrolled through a virtual design. Cohort assignment in the prospective study relied on participant-reported clinical history from a screening survey and a study questionnaire. A participant counted as exposed if, within 2 weeks of entering the study, that participant had been in contact with someone who had a PCR-confirmed or clinician-diagnosed COVID-19 case. In the prospective study, mobile phlebotomists collected whole blood, serum and a nasopharyngeal or oropharyngeal swab from each participant. Additional blood draws and questionnaires over an approximately two-month period could optionally be provided by prospective study participants. Before DNA extraction, prospective study blood samples were shipped either frozen or at room temperature. Worth noting for this clone: Its antigen has not been determined. No clone much larger than this one lies a single base away; base qualities are absent. This specimen includes other DNA sequences encoding the same CDR3.

The immunoSEQ Assay, a bias-controlled multiplex PCR, was used to amplify TCRbeta CDR3 regions from genomic DNA. On the authors' methods: The number of nucleated cells in each sample was estimated from the amplification of reference gene primers within the assay. Sequence reads were collapsed and filtered to measure the absolute abundance of every unique TCRbeta CDR3 rearrangement. For each sample, productive Simpson clonality was calculated by taking the square root of Simpson's diversity index across productive rearrangements. Sourced from immuneACCESS, this table was stored by TCRdb with only in-frame sequences that have V and J called. A share of the clones is absent; for the studies checked, an unresolved V gene accounts for under half, and the remainder has no known explanation. V and J calls plus clone size are reproduced from that table; the DNA served to infer D and trimming. Present in this sample are about 240,000 clones, about 80% of which were seen just once. The leading ten clones occupy 3.5% to 4% of the sample.

The germline V gene provides CDR1 SGHRS and CDR2 YFSETQ. Trimming leaves V shorter by 2 bases and J shorter by 5 bases, with the junction holding 3 bases beyond the gene matches. The CDR3 numbers 13 residues from cysteine through phenylalanine. Solely the CDR3 DNA is kept, with 39 bases framed from the first base. This TCR was recovered from a woman between 40 and 55 years old who had been exposed to COVID-19. The sequenced sample was PBMCs or T cells enriched from blood (not recorded which). The sequence links TRBV5-1 to TRBJ1-1, with 7 central nucleotides matching TRBD1. The CDR3 has the sequence CASSFTGDTEAFF. Read as DNA, the sequence is TGCGCCAGCAGCTTTACAGGGGATACTGAAGCTTTCTTT.